Sequencing of this T cell receptor (beta chain) was carried out in a study of T cell repertoires in cytomegalovirus infection. The wider study: HLA-B-restricted CMV epitopes that are well studied, plus recently identified HLA-C-restricted ones, were used by the study. Evidence of both CMV infection and a matching HLA type came from public TCR beta signatures. Overall study results and limits: Ex vivo, HLA-C-restricted CMV-specific TCR beta clonotypes prevailed over the rest of the response. Of the TCR beta families, the public ones yielded a cumulative frequency that identified carriers of CMV plus the relevant HLA.

This CDR3 is 16 amino acids long. Germline CDR1 and CDR2: DFQATT and SNEGSKA (reference sequence). V shed 1 base and J shed 4 bases, with 17 bases lying between them. This clonotype has more than one count but fewer than ten. Its antigen is undetermined. Using its own MiXCR run on the reads, TCRdb lists one record per CDR3 protein. The sample shows 69,000 or so distinct CDR3 sequences, roughly 28% of them seen only once. The sequence was collected from a human donor in good health (CMV status not recorded). Some clones in this sample may be carry-over from other donors' samples. The V and J genes are TRBV20-1 and TRBJ2-1; a weak D match, TRBD2 (7 bases). Sequences were derived from CD8+ T cells from cultured PBMCs, sampled from culture after CMV antigen stimulation. CDR3 DNA sequence: TGCAGTGCTAGAGGGGGGGGCAGGGTTCTTTACAATGAGCAGTTCTTC. This translates into CSARGGGRVLYNEQFF.